The next 25 T cell receptor beta chains were all read from a single sample in a study of PD-L1 blockade in urothelial cancer. Only in-frame clones appear in the TCRdb table, and some are missing; sequencing was by immunoSEQ multiplex PCR. This sample has 90,000 to 100,000 clones, with roughly 89% found just once. Indicated time point: pretreatment peripheral blood. The sample consisted of PBMCs, taken around atezolizumab (anti-PD-L1) treatment. The receptors were sampled from a man aged 55 to 69 with urothelial cancer.

The chain couples TRBV5-4 to TRBJ1-1; D perhaps matches TRBD1 (5 bases). V was cut by 3 bases and J by 2 bases, with 8 bases left in between. The length of the CDR3 is 13 residues. Looked up from germline, CDR1 is SGHNT and CDR2 is YYREEE (reference sequence). The CDR3 region has the DNA TGTGCCAGCAGCTCACAGGACAACACTGAAGCTTTCTTT. Translation gives CASSSQDNTEAFF.

This clone is deemed medium-sized (0.01 to 0.1%). The V gene is TRBV7-9, the J gene TRBJ1-3, with 7 bases that match TRBD1. The CDR3 is made up of 15 amino acids. The V gene's germline CDR1 is SEHNR and CDR2 FQNEAQ (reference sequence). V was clipped by 0 bases and J by 4 bases; unmatched bases: 3. CDR3 bases: TGTGCCAGCAGCTTAGCGACAGGGCTCGGAAACACCATATATTTT. Protein sequence: CASSLATGLGNTIYF.

The chain links TRBV4-3 to TRBJ1-2; 7 bases agree with TRBD1. CDR1 is LGHNA, CDR2 YSLEER, per germline. The CDR3 is made up of 13 amino acids. V trimming: 4 bases; J trimming: 7 bases; junction bases outside the gene matches: 6. The CDR3 spells CASSRQGDGGYTF. As DNA, the CDR3 is TGCGCCAGCAGCCGCCAGGGGGATGGTGGCTACACCTTC.

The genes are TRBV28 and TRBJ1-2; 9 nucleotides match TRBD1. After removal of 7 bases from V and 8 bases from J, the junction contained 2 bases not matched to a gene. The length of the CDR3 is 11 residues. Germline lookup yields CDR1 MDHEN and CDR2 SYDVKM. The CDR3 nucleotides read TGTGCCAGCACGACAGGGGGAGGCTACACCTTC. Its protein is CASTTGGGYTF.

The chain uses TRBV6-5 and TRBJ2-1; 7 bases match TRBD1. CDR3 length: 12 residues. Germline loops: CDR1 MNHEY, CDR2 SVGAGI. After removal of 2 bases from V and 9 bases from J, the junction contained 1 base not matched to a gene. The CDR3 DNA reads TGTGCCAGCAGTTACCCAGGGGGTGAGCAGTTCTTC. It is translated as CASSYPGGEQFF.

The chain joins TRBV7-2 to TRBJ2-2; D remains unclear. This CDR3 has 15 residues. CDR1 SGHTA and CDR2 FQGNSA come from the germline V gene. Between the trimmed V and J ends, which lost 1 base and 2 bases, there was a span of 8 bases. DNA for the CDR3: TGTGCCAGCAGCTTAGGAGCCAAAAACACCGGGGAGCTGTTTTTT. Amino acids: CASSLGAKNTGELFF.

The rearrangement links TRBV10-2 to TRBJ2-1; 11 positions agree with TRBD1. This CDR3 is built from 15 residues. V trimming: 4 bases; J trimming: 7 bases; junction bases outside the gene matches: 6. The germline CDR1 and CDR2 sequences are WSHSY and SAAADI. CDR3 protein: CASSGGQGVGNEQFF. The CDR3 nucleotides read TGCGCCAGCAGTGGGGGACAGGGGGTTGGGAATGAGCAGTTCTTC.

This chain links TRBV5-1 with TRBJ2-3; 8 bases are a match to TRBD2. V was pared by 3 bases and J by 2 bases, with 11 bases of the junction left unmatched. CDR1 and CDR2 from the germline V gene are SGHRS and YFSETQ. There are 17 residues in the CDR3. The CDR3 DNA reads as TGCGCCAGCAGCTCACAGCTCGCGCGGGGGGTCACAGATACGCAGTATTTT. Protein sequence: CASSSQLARGVTDTQYF.

The chain carries TRBV7-3 and TRBJ2-1; 8 nucleotides match TRBD2. CDR1 is SGHTA and CDR2 is FQGTGA in the germline V gene. The CDR3 has 15 residues. Trimming removed 5 bases from V and 5 bases from J; junction bases left unmatched: 8. The CDR3 DNA follows: TGTGCCAGCAGCCCTCTAGCGGGCATAAACAATGAGCAGTTCTTC. It codes for CASSPLAGINNEQFF. Supplemented by reference TRBV7-3 and TRBJ2-1, the full variable domain reads GAGVSQTPSNKVTEKGKYVELRCDPISGHTALYWYRQSLGQGPEFLIYFQGTGAADDSGLPNDRFFAVRPEGSVSTLKIQRTERGDSAVYLCASSPLAGINNEQFFGPGTRLTVL.

The gene calls are TRBV10-3 and TRBJ1-2, with a possible D match to TRBD1 (5 bases). Trimming left V 6 bases short and J 8 bases short, with 16 bases between. The CDR3 is made up of 13 amino acids. Per germline, CDR1 ENHRY and CDR2 SYGVKD. CDR3 nucleotides: TGTGCCATCAGCCCTCGAGGGGAGGTCGGCTACACCTTC. Its translation is CAISPRGEVGYTF.

This chain links TRBV6-1 with TRBJ2-7, with 9 bases matching TRBD1. CDR3 length: 16 amino acids. In germline, CDR1 is MNHNS, CDR2 SASEGT. Unmatched junction bases numbered 8, after V lost 4 bases and J lost 1 base. In DNA form, the CDR3 reads TGTGCCAGCAGTGCTATCCCCGGGACAGGGTCCTACGAGCAGTACTTC. It codes for CASSAIPGTGSYEQYF.

This chain links TRBV28 with TRBJ1-5, with D possibly TRBD1 on 5 matching bases. Germline V gene lookup returns CDR1 MDHEN and CDR2 SYDVKM. V lost 8 bases and J 6 bases, leaving 11 bases between the germline ends. The CDR3 has 12 residues. CDR3 bases: TGTGCCAGCGTACAGGTTAGTCAGCCCCAGCATTTT. Amino acids: CASVQVSQPQHF.

The rearrangement uses TRBV11-2 and TRBJ1-4, with unresolved D. This CDR3 has 16 residues. V lost 5 bases and J 2 bases, leaving 15 bases between the germline ends. Germline V lookup: CDR1 SGHAT, CDR2 FQNNGV. The CDR3 reads CASSPRPGNTNEKLFF. CDR3 in DNA: TGTGCCAGCAGCCCACGCCCGGGGAACACTAATGAAAAACTGTTTTTT.

The genes are TRBV2 and TRBJ2-5, with 7 bases fitting TRBD1. CDR1 is SNHLY, CDR2 FYNNEI, per germline. After removal of 5 bases from V and 1 base from J, the junction contained 7 bases not matched to a gene. The CDR3 is made up of 15 amino acids. CDR3 DNA: TGTGCCAGCAGTTTACAGGGGACCCTCCAAGAGACCCAGTACTTC. Translation: CASSLQGTLQETQYF. The full variable domain, rest sourced from reference TRBV2 and TRBJ2-5, is EPEVTQTPSHQVTQMGQEVILRCVPISNHLYFYWYRQILGQKVEFLVSFYNNEISEKSEIFDDQFSVERPDGSNFTLKIRSTKLEDSAMYFCASSLQGTLQETQYFGPGTRLLVL.

The chain joins TRBV10-2 to TRBJ1-6; maybe TRBD1 (6 bases). The V end was cut by 3 bases, the J end by 5 bases, with 11 bases between. This CDR3 has 15 residues. Germline CDR1 and CDR2: WSHSY and SAAADI. The CDR3 bases are TGCGCCAGCAGTGAATCGGACAGCCATAATTCACCCCTCCACTTT. Translation gives CASSESDSHNSPLHF.

This chain links TRBV7-2 with TRBJ1-2; 10 bases line up with TRBD1. V was pared by 1 base and J by 8 bases, with 4 bases of the junction left unmatched. The germline V gene encodes CDR1 SGHTA and CDR2 FQGNSA. There are 14 residues in the CDR3. CDR3 sequence reads: CASSLVDRGRGYTF. CDR3 nucleotide sequence: TGTGCCAGCAGCTTAGTGGACAGGGGGAGAGGCTACACCTTC.

The chain is built from TRBV6-1 and TRBJ1-3, with 7 bases fitting TRBD1. The CDR3 extends over 15 amino acids. Germline CDR1 is MNHNS and CDR2 is SASEGT. V trimming: 7 bases; J trimming: 4 bases; junction bases outside the gene matches: 10. The CDR3 DNA sequence: TGTGCCAGCACCGTTCAGACAGGGCCGGGAAACACCATATATTTT. Amino acids: CASTVQTGPGNTIYF.

The chain links TRBV7-9 to TRBJ1-1; D is unclear. The CDR3 has 16 amino acids. V lost 2 bases and J lost 5, with 18 bases in between. The germline gives CDR1 SEHNR, CDR2 FQNEAQ (reference sequence). CDR3 coding DNA: TGTGCCAGCAGCTTAACGCGGGTTAAAAGTGGGACTGAAGCTTTCTTT. The encoded protein is CASSLTRVKSGTEAFF.

The rearrangement links TRBV7-2 to TRBJ2-3, with 14 nucleotides matching TRBD2. V lost 6 bases and J lost 7; bases outside the gene matches: 6. The germline gives CDR1 SGHTA, CDR2 FQGNSA. This CDR3 has 15 residues. This CDR3 reads CASRAGTSGGYTQYF. In DNA, the CDR3 is TGTGCCAGCAGGGCCGGGACTAGCGGGGGCTATACGCAGTATTTT.

This rearrangement joins TRBV27 to TRBJ2-5, with TRBD1 matching 12 bases. J gave up 10 bases and V 6 bases, and 12 bases lay outside the gene matches. The CDR3 has 15 residues. Germline CDR1 reads MNHEY; CDR2 reads SMNVEV (reference sequence). CDR3 coding DNA: TGTGCCAGCAGCTCGCCGGGACAGGGGGCGCAGGACCAGTACTTC. Its translation: CASSSPGQGAQDQYF.

The chain has TRBV4-3 and TRBJ2-3; 12 bases map to TRBD1. Losses at the gene ends were 0 bases for V and 4 bases for J; bases not matched to a gene: 5. The CDR3 totals 17 residues. The V gene's germline CDR1 is LGHNA and CDR2 YSLEER. In DNA form, the CDR3 reads TGCGCCAGCAGCCAAGATTTCGGGACAGGGGGCGCAGATACGCAGTATTTT. It encodes CASSQDFGTGGADTQYF.

CDR3 in amino acids: CASSLEVAGELEQYF. The CDR3 DNA sequence: TGTGCCAGCAGCTTAGAGGTAGCGGGAGAACTCGAGCAGTACTTC. The chain joins TRBV7-9 to TRBJ2-7, with TRBD2 identical over 9 bases. CDR3 size: 15 residues. The V segment lost 1 base and the J segment 6 bases; nucleotides outside the gene matches: 7. Germline V gene lookup returns CDR1 SEHNR and CDR2 FQNEAQ (reference sequence).

This chain joins TRBV4-3 and TRBJ2-2; TRBD1 matches 8 bases. V shed 3 bases and J 1 base; nucleotides not matched to a gene: 16. The CDR3 is made up of 20 amino acids. Germline loops: CDR1 LGHNA, CDR2 YSLEER. CDR3 sequence (DNA): TGCGCCAGCAGCCATCGACTGGGTGCAGGGGGCCTAAAGAACACCGGGGAGCTGTTTTTT. Its protein is CASSHRLGAGGLKNTGELFF.

The chain employs TRBV19 and TRBJ2-3; 7 positions match TRBD2. This CDR3 is 17 amino acids long. The germline V gene encodes CDR1 LNHDA and CDR2 SQIVND (reference sequence). V gave up 8 bases and J gave up 4 bases; unmatched junction bases: 18. Here the CDR3 reads CASRPTRSGIYPDTQYF. In DNA form, the CDR3 reads TGTGCCAGTCGTCCTACGCGGAGCGGGATTTACCCAGATACGCAGTATTTT.

This sequence joins TRBV19 and TRBJ1-1; unclear D gene. This CDR3 has 13 residues. Trimming took off 4 bases at V and 1 base at J, with 7 bases between the two ends. The germline gives CDR1 LNHDA, CDR2 SQIVND (reference sequence). CDR3 in amino acids: CASSTTANTEAFF. The CDR3 DNA sequence: TGTGCCAGTAGTACTACTGCGAACACTGAAGCTTTCTTT.